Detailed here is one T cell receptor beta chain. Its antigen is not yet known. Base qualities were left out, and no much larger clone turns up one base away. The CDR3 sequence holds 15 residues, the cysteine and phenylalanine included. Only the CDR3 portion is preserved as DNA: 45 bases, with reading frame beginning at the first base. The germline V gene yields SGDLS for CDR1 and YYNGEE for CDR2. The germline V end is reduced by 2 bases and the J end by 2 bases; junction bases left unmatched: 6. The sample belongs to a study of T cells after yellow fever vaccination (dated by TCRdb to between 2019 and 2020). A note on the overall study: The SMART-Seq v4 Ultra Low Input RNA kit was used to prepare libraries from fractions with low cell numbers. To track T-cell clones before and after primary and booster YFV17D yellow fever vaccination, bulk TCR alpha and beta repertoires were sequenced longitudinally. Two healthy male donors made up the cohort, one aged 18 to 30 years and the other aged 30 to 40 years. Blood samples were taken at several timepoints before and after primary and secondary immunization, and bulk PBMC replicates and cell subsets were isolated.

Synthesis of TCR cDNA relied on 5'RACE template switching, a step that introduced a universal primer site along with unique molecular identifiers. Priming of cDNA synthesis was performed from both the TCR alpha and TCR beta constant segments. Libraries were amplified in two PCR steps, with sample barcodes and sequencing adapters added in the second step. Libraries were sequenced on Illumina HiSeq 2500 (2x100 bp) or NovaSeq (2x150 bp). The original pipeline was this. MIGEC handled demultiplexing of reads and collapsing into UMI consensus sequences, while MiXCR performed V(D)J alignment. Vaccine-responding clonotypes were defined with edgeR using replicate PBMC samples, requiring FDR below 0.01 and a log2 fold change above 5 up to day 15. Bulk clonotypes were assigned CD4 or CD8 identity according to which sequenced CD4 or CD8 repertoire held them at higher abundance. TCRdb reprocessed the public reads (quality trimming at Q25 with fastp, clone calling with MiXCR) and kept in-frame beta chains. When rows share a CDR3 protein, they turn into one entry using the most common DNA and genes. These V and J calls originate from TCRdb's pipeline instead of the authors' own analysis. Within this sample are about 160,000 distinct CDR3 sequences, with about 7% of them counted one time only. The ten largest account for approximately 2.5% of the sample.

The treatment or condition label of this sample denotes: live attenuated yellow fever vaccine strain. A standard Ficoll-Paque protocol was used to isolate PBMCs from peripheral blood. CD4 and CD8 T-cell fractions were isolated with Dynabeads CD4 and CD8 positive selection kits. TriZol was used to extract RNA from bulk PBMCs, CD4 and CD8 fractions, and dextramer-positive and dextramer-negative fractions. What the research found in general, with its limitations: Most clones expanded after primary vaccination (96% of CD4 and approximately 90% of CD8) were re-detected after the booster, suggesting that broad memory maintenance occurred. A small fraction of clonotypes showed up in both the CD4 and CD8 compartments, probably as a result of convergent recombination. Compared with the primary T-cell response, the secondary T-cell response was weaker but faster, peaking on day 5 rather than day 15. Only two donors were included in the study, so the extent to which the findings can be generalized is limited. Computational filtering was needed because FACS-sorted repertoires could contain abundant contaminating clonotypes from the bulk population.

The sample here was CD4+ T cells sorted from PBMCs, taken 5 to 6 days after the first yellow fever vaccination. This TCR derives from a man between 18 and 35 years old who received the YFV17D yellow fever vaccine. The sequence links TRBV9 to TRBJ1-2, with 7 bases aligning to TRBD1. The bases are TGTGCCAGCAGCGTTTTCGAGGGGGCAAACTATGGCTACACCTTC. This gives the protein CASSVFEGANYGYTF.